This T cell receptor (beta chain) emerged from a study of early T cells in non-severe SARS-CoV-2 infection. Study information: Sequencing input comprised bulk RNA from unsorted whole blood; chain pairing was not available.

J lost 9 bases, V lost 4 bases, and 8 bases had no gene match. Per germline, CDR1 LGHDT and CDR2 YNNKEL (reference sequence). The CDR3 totals 16 residues. This clonotype came up many times. TCRdb recomputed calls from the 5' RACE reads with MiXCR, one row per CDR3 protein. The sample lists some 40,000 distinct CDR3 sequences, 4.5% to 5% occurring once. This chain connects TRBV3-1 to TRBJ1-6, with 11 bases that match TRBD1. The sample was whole blood. The source is an adult who was a healthcare worker with PCR-confirmed SARS-CoV-2 infection or an uninfected control (not recorded which). In nucleotides, the CDR3 is TGTGCCAGCAGCCCCGCCCGGGACAGGGGGGGTTCACCCCTCCACTTT. It yields the protein CASSPARDRGGSPLHF. The complete variable domain, with remaining parts taken from reference TRBV3-1 and TRBJ1-6, reads DTAVSQTPKYLVTQMGNDKSIKCEQNLGHDTMYWYKQDSKKFLKIMFSYNNKELIINETVPNRFSPKSPDKAHLNLHINSLELGDSAVYFCASSPARDRGGSPLHFGNGTRLTVT.